This entry describes one TCR beta chain. The CDR3 is 18 amino acids. CDR1 and CDR2 (germline): SGDLS, YYNGEE. V shed 3 bases and J 4 bases; nucleotides not matched to a gene: 11. The sample comes from a study of shared T cell receptors in the human thymus. Assay used: immunoSEQ multiplex PCR; TCRdb lists only in-frame clones, some missing. The data show 600,000 to 900,000 clones, around 85% seen once. These records were also assigned to another study, of human thymus T cells. That report notes: The sample donors, healthy Finnish infants, were having corrective surgery for congenital heart defects. Thymic tissue was derived from resections collected during corrective heart surgery. Across thymic and blood repertoires, the usage of V and J genes appeared to be biased. Related research has reported that thymic repertoires overlap highly among unrelated individuals.

The chain employs TRBV9 and TRBJ2-1; 12 nucleotides line up with TRBD2. Sequencing was carried out using thymocytes. The clonotype comes from a girl under three years old with a congenital heart defect. CDR3 sequence reads: CASSDHPLAGGMYNEQFF. The CDR3 nucleotides read TGTGCCAGCAGCGACCATCCCCTAGCGGGGGGGATGTACAATGAGCAGTTCTTC.